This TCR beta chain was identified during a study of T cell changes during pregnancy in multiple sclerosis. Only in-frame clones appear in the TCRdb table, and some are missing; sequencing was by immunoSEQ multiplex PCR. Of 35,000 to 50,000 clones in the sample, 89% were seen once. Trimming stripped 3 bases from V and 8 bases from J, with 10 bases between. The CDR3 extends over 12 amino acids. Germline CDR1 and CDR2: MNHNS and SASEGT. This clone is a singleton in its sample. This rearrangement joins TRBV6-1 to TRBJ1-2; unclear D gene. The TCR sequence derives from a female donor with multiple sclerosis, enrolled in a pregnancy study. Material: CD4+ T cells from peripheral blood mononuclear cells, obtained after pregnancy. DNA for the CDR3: TGTGCCAGCAGTGACAGTCCCCCAGGCTACACCTTC. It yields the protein CASSDSPPGYTF.